The present T cell receptor (beta chain) was sequenced within a study of neurological immune-mediated disorders. Whole-study results and caveats: On phylogenetic grouping, the repertoires of 18 of 34 multiple sclerosis patients fell within one related-CDR3 cluster, constituting a possible signature. There were no CDR3 amino acid sequences shared by expanded clones across subjects, a result suggesting private repertoires in all groups.

Time point indicated: longitudinal time-point 2. A total of 2 million PBMCs stored at -80 degrees C provided the unsorted libraries. Each CDR3 protein is one row after TCRdb ran MiXCR on the 5' RACE reads. The table has over 75,000 distinct CDR3 sequences, more than 5% seen once. The CDR3 loop spans 14 amino acids. CDR1 is DFQATT, CDR2 SNEGSKA, per germline (reference sequence). Trimming took 2 bases from V and 2 from J; bases not matched to a gene: 5. In its sample, this clonotype was seen many times. The antigen remains unidentified. This chain links TRBV20-1 with TRBJ2-7; 8 positions match TRBD1. The specimen was PBMCs. The origin of this receptor is a woman in her sixties or seventies with multiple sclerosis. The CDR3 is CSARQGAGAYEQYF. The DNA of the CDR3 is TGCAGTGCTAGACAGGGGGCTGGGGCCTACGAGCAGTACTTC.